This T cell receptor beta chain was observed in a study of response to subunit inactivated influenza vaccine. General study results and limits: It was the authors' suggestion that each seasonal influenza vaccination recruits few new T cells.

One entry per CDR3 protein results from TCRdb running MiXCR on the RT-PCR reads. This sample carries around 200,000 distinct CDR3 sequences, 7.5% to 10% of them seen once, and the ten largest clones take roughly 11%. In its sample, this clonotype was seen many times. Its antigen remains unknown. V was trimmed by 4 bases and J by 7 bases, leaving 15 bases between them. Germline V gene sequence: CDR1 SGHRS, CDR2 YFSETQ. This CDR3 region has 13 residues. The specimen comprised non-naive T cells sorted from PBMCs, sampled on the day of vaccination. This rearrangement joins TRBV5-1 to TRBJ2-7; maybe TRBD1 (6 bases). The origin of this receptor is a man in his fifties who received an inactivated influenza vaccine. CDR3 sequence reads: CASSPGQQLEQYF. The DNA of the CDR3 is TGCGCCAGCAGCCCAGGACAGCAACTAGAGCAGTACTTC. The complete variable domain, with remaining parts taken from reference TRBV5-1 and TRBJ2-7, reads KAGVTQTPRYLIKTRGQQVTLSCSPISGHRSVSWYQQTPGQGLQFLFEYFSETQRNKGNFPGRFSGRQFSNSRSEMNVSTLELGDSALYLCASSPGQQLEQYFGPGTRLTVT.